The 20 T cell receptor beta chains reported below all come from one sample, sequenced in a study of cytomegalovirus exposure and HLA in healthy donors. PCR involved 60 Vbeta and 13 Jbeta primers. Libraries were prepared by immunoSEQ multiplex PCR; TCRdb keeps only in-frame clonotypes and omits some of them. In the table there are 120,000 or so clones, roughly 80% of which are singletons. The sample was PBMCs. The receptor source for this set is a man aged 30 to 39 in good health and CMV-seropositive.

The rearrangement joins TRBV5-1 to TRBJ2-7; TRBD2 matches 16 bases. Losses at the gene ends were 4 bases for V and 0 bases for J; bases not matched to a gene: 4. CDR3 length equals 17 residues. Looked up from germline, CDR1 is SGHRS and CDR2 is YFSETQ. CDR3 in amino acids: CASSRGLAGGSSYEQYF. CDR3 nucleotides: TGCGCCAGCAGCCGGGGACTAGCGGGGGGGAGCTCCTACGAGCAGTACTTC.

This clone was seen only once. The same CDR3 can be traced to other DNA sequences in this sample. This chain links TRBV2 with TRBJ1-6, with TRBD1 as a possible D gene (6 bases). V was shortened by 10 bases and J by 10 bases, with 20 bases between the two germline ends. Germline loops: CDR1 SNHLY, CDR2 FYNNEI. The CDR3 is 14 residues long. CDR3 loop: CATGGAGGRSPLHF. CDR3 coding DNA: TGTGCCACAGGAGGGGCGGGGGGCCGGTCACCCCTCCACTTT.

The chain has TRBV6-4 and TRBJ2-6; D is unclear. V was clipped by 2 bases and J by 2 bases, with 4 bases between them. CDR3 length: 14 residues. Germline V gene data show CDR1 as MRHNA and CDR2 as SNTAGT. The CDR3 here is CASSDEAGANVLTF. The CDR3, as DNA: TGTGCCAGCAGTGACGAGGCTGGGGCCAACGTCCTGACTTTC.

The V call is TRBV12-2, the J call TRBJ2-2; TRBD2 was called by the table and not checked on the DNA. TRBV12-2 is tagged as a pseudogene. This CDR3 is 15 amino acids long. The CDR3 nucleotides read TGTGCAAGTCGCTTAGCGTGGGGGGTAGGCGGGGAGCTGTTTTTT. Translating it yields CASRLAWGVGGELFF.

The chain carries TRBV10-3 and TRBJ2-7, with D possibly matching TRBD1 (5 bases). Trimming pared 10 bases from V and 6 bases from J, leaving 25 bases between. CDR3 size: 15 residues. Germline V gene lookup returns CDR1 ENHRY and CDR2 SYGVKD. CDR3 DNA sequence: TGTGCCACGGGCATGGGGCCGGGCGTGGATCGCGAGCAGTACTTC. It translates to CATGMGPGVDREQYF.

In DNA form, the CDR3 reads TGTGCCAGCAGCTTTGGGGGCGGACAGGGGGCCAAGGTTTACTCTGGAAACACCATATATTTT. It encodes CASSFGGGQGAKVYSGNTIYF. This chain joins TRBV7-8 and TRBJ1-3, with 11 bases matching TRBD1. The CDR3 spans 21 residues. Germline loops: CDR1 SGHVS, CDR2 FQNEAQ. Unmatched junction bases numbered 16, after V lost 3 bases and J lost 0 bases.

This clone was detected only once. J is TRBJ2-5 and V is TRBV5-1; 8 bases match TRBD1. The germline CDR1 and CDR2 sequences are SGHRS and YFSETQ. The length of the CDR3 is 14 residues. V lost 7 bases, J lost 2 bases, and 7 bases stayed unmatched. The CDR3 DNA is TGCGCCAGCTGGACAGGGTTTGATCAAGAGACCCAGTACTTC. Protein: CASWTGFDQETQYF. The full variable domain, rest sourced from reference TRBV5-1 and TRBJ2-5, is KAGVTQTPRYLIKTRGQQVTLSCSPISGHRSVSWYQQTPGQGLQFLFEYFSETQRNKGNFPGRFSGRQFSNSRSEMNVSTLELGDSALYLCASWTGFDQETQYFGPGTRLLVL.

The chain carries TRBV5-1 and TRBJ1-3; perhaps TRBD1 as D (6 bases). This CDR3 is built from 17 residues. CDR1 is SGHRS and CDR2 is YFSETQ in the germline V gene. Between the trimmed V and J ends, which lost 2 bases and 0 bases, there was a span of 15 bases. CDR3 sequence: CASSFHEPQGSGNTIYF. CDR3 DNA sequence: TGCGCCAGCAGCTTTCACGAACCACAGGGCTCTGGAAACACCATATATTTT.

This chain uses TRBV13 with TRBJ2-7; D is undetermined. Between the trimmed V and J ends, which lost 1 base and 0 bases, there was a span of 4 bases. The V gene's germline CDR1 is PRHDT and CDR2 FYEKMQ (reference sequence). This CDR3 comprises 13 residues. This chain's CDR3 is CASSLAVSYEQYF. The DNA of the CDR3 is TGTGCCAGCAGCTTAGCTGTCTCCTACGAGCAGTACTTC.

The chain uses TRBV5-1 and TRBJ2-7; 9 nucleotides agree with TRBD2. V was pared by 4 bases and J by 3 bases, with 11 bases of the junction left unmatched. There are 16 residues in the CDR3. Germline V CDR1 and CDR2: SGHRS, YFSETQ. The chain's CDR3 is CASSAGLAGKNYEQYF. CDR3 nucleotides: TGCGCCAGCAGCGCGGGGCTAGCGGGGAAAAACTACGAGCAGTACTTC.

The V call is TRBV9, the J call TRBJ2-7; 7 bases agree with TRBD2. The CDR3 loop spans 14 amino acids. J gave up 2 bases and V 3 bases, and 5 bases lay outside the gene matches. CDR1 and CDR2 from the germline V gene are SGDLS and YYNGEE. CDR3 bases: TGTGCCAGCAGCGCCGGACTAGGAACCTACGAGCAGTACTTC. Translated, it gives CASSAGLGTYEQYF.

The chain uses TRBV13 and TRBJ1-1, with a tentative D call TRBD1 (5 bases). With 7 bases removed from V and 4 bases from J, the gap between germline ends came to 16 bases. There are 14 residues in the CDR3. Germline CDR1 and CDR2: PRHDT and FYEKMQ (reference sequence). CDR3 loop: CASILNQGGTEAFF. CDR3 nucleotide sequence: TGTGCCAGCATCTTGAATCAGGGAGGCACTGAAGCTTTCTTT. Variable domain in full (rest from reference TRBV13 and TRBJ1-1): AAGVIQSPRHLIKEKRETATLKCYPIPRHDTVYWYQQGPGQDPQFLISFYEKMQSDKGSIPDRFSAQQFSDYHSELNMSSLELGDSALYFCASILNQGGTEAFFGQGTRLTVV.

V usage is TRBV11-3 and J usage is TRBJ2-1; D not certain. Trimming left V 4 bases short and J 8 bases short, with 9 bases between. This CDR3 region has 12 residues. In germline, CDR1 is SGHNT, CDR2 YENEEA. The CDR3 bases are TGTGCCAGCAGCTCAAACCAGGATGAGCAGTTCTTC. Translated: CASSSNQDEQFF.

In its sample, this clone was seen once. This chain connects TRBV7-6 to TRBJ2-1; TRBD2 is a possible D gene (7 bases). The CDR3 runs 16 residues. V lost 1 base, J lost 0 bases, and 10 bases lay in between. Germline lookup yields CDR1 SGHVS and CDR2 FNYEAQ. CDR3 nucleotides: TGTGCCAGCAGCTTAGTAGGGGGGGACTCCTACAATGAGCAGTTCTTC. Its translation: CASSLVGGDSYNEQFF. The complete variable domain, with remaining parts taken from reference TRBV7-6 and TRBJ2-1, reads GAGVSQSPRYKVTKRGQDVALRCDPISGHVSLYWYRQALGQGPEFLTYFNYEAQQDKSGLPNDRFSAERPEGSISTLTIQRTEQRDSAMYRCASSLVGGDSYNEQFFGPGTRLTVL.

V usage is TRBV2 and J usage is TRBJ2-2; a possible D gene is TRBD2 (7 bases). Germline values: CDR1 SNHLY, CDR2 FYNNEI. This CDR3 is built from 16 residues. V lost 3 bases and J 9 bases, leaving 20 bases between the germline ends. CDR3 sequence: CASSEVDSGGLWELFF. CDR3 in DNA: TGTGCCAGCAGTGAGGTTGATTCGGGGGGCTTGTGGGAGCTGTTTTTT.

The chain links TRBV7-2 to TRBJ2-1; 7 bases match TRBD2. The trim removed 6 bases at V and 0 bases at J, leaving 8 bases unmatched. The CDR3 contains 16 residues. The germline CDR1 and CDR2 sequences are SGHTA and FQGNSA. CDR3 sequence: CASRMGGSSSYNEQFF. CDR3 bases: TGTGCCAGCAGAATGGGGGGGTCCAGCTCCTACAATGAGCAGTTCTTC.

V usage is TRBV6-5 and J usage is TRBJ1-5; D call uncertain. CDR1 and CDR2 from the germline V gene are MNHEY and SVGAGI. This CDR3 spans 13 amino acids. The V end lost 6 bases, the J end lost 4 bases, and 10 bases lay between the germline ends. The CDR3 protein is CASSDSPNQPQHF. CDR3 DNA sequence: TGTGCCAGCAGCGACTCTCCAAATCAGCCCCAGCATTTT.

This clone turned up a few times. This chain connects TRBV19 to TRBJ1-1; D not certain. The V end lost 6 bases, the J end lost 5 bases, and 13 bases lay between the germline ends. Germline V gene sequence: CDR1 LNHDA, CDR2 SQIVND (reference sequence). This CDR3 contains 13 residues. CDR3 region: CASRGPRETEAFF. DNA of the CDR3: TGTGCCAGTAGAGGCCCTCGGGAGACTGAAGCTTTCTTT.

This chain links TRBV10-1 with TRBJ1-6; TRBD1 matches 7 bases. Germline trimming cut 6 bases from V and 9 bases from J; bases unmatched to any gene: 5. Germline V gives CDR1 WNHNN, CDR2 SYGVQD (reference sequence). This CDR3 comprises 13 residues. The CDR3 here is CASRRQGSSPLHF. CDR3 in DNA: TGCGCCAGCAGGAGACAGGGAAGTTCACCCCTCCACTTT.

V and J are TRBV30 and TRBJ2-5; 9 bases fit TRBD1. The DNA end favors TRBJ2-7, so the J call may be wrong. In germline, CDR1 is GTSNPN, CDR2 SVGIG (reference sequence). The length of the CDR3 is 13 residues. The CDR3 sequence: CAWAGTGSYEQYF. In DNA, the CDR3 is TGTGCCTGGGCCGGGACAGGGTCTTACGAGCAGTACTTC.